This T cell receptor beta chain stems from a study of cytomegalovirus exposure and HLA in healthy donors. Study-wide context: Earlier, roughly 180 million T cells were analyzed, and fewer than 120 million unique TCR beta sequences were found among them.

Notes on the study in general: CMV antigen specificity of three CMV-associated chains was confirmed in vitro.

This PCR relied on a set of 60 Vbeta primers and 13 Jbeta primers. Measured with immunoSEQ multiplex PCR; TCRdb has only the in-frame clones, and not every one. The data contain 83,000 or so clones, about 76% of them seen just once; the ten biggest clones take up about 15%. Germline-derived CDR1 and CDR2 are SEHNR and FQNEAQ (reference sequence). V lost 6 bases to trimming and J lost 2 bases, with 19 bases between them. The CDR3 runs to 16 residues. On this clone itself: Its antigen is not known.

This rearrangement joins TRBV7-9 to TRBJ1-1; no reliable D call. The clonotype originates from a middle-aged woman in good health and CMV-seropositive. Source material: PBMCs. CDR3 bases: TGTGCCAGCAGTCCGATGGATCGGGGTGTAAACACTGAAGCTTTCTTT. Translated, it gives CASSPMDRGVNTEAFF.